The 32 T cell receptor beta chains presented below share a single source sample, sequenced in a study of TIL therapy for anti-PD-1-resistant metastatic lung cancer. The libraries were made with immunoSEQ v3. This table comes from immunoSEQ multiplex PCR, and its TCRdb copy is limited to in-frame clones, with some not included. The sample comprises 10,000 or so clones, around 80% of which are singletons, and about a tenth rests with the top ten. Time point reported: pre-treatment sample, taken before nivolumab and TIL therapy. The source was blood, collected at baseline. The receptors stem from a person between 25 and 80 years old with non-small cell lung cancer.

The chain carries TRBV7-2 and TRBJ1-3; D unclear. Germline CDR1 SGHTA, CDR2 FQGNSA. Trimming took 4 bases from V and 0 from J, leaving 10 bases between them. The CDR3 runs to 15 residues. CDR3 sequence: CASSSRSSSGNTIYF. The CDR3 DNA sequence: TGTGCCAGCAGCTCGCGGAGCAGCTCTGGAAACACCATATATTTT.

The V gene is TRBV5-5, the J gene TRBJ1-2, with 7 bases matching TRBD1. The V gene's germline CDR1 is SGHKS and CDR2 YYEKEE (reference sequence). With 4 bases clipped from V and 2 bases from J, the junction kept 2 bases outside the gene matches. The CDR3 length is 13 residues. The CDR3 DNA follows: TGTGCCAGCAGCCAGACAGGGAACTATGGCTACACCTTC. This encodes CASSQTGNYGYTF.

A few counts support this clone. This chain connects TRBV2 to TRBJ1-2; D uncertain. Trimming took off 8 bases at V and 5 bases at J, with 24 bases between the two ends. Germline CDR1 reads SNHLY; CDR2 reads FYNNEI. The CDR3 is 16 residues long. CDR3 sequence: CASGGRNSSTLYGYTF. The CDR3, as DNA: TGTGCCAGCGGTGGCCGCAACTCCTCCACCCTTTATGGCTACACCTTC.

This chain links TRBV11-2 with TRBJ2-5; D ambiguous. The V end was cut by 0 bases, the J end by 2 bases, with 16 bases between. The CDR3 is made up of 17 amino acids. Germline lookup yields CDR1 SGHAT and CDR2 FQNNGV. CDR3 protein: CASSLDGRRLEQETQYF. In DNA, the CDR3 is TGTGCCAGCAGCTTAGATGGCCGGCGACTGGAACAAGAGACCCAGTACTTC.

The genes are TRBV30 and TRBJ1-1; the D is unclear. The germline gives CDR1 GTSNPN, CDR2 SVGIG (reference sequence). V shed 3 bases and J shed 5 bases, with 22 bases lying between them. CDR3 size: 16 residues. The CDR3 is CAWSRSGLRTRTEAFF. The CDR3 nucleotides read TGTGCCTGGAGCCGGTCCGGTTTAAGGACGAGGACTGAAGCTTTCTTT.

J is TRBJ1-1 and V is TRBV2; tentatively, D is TRBD1 (5 bases). This CDR3 contains 13 residues. Germline CDR1 and CDR2: SNHLY and FYNNEI. V gave up 5 bases and J gave up 1 base, with 8 bases separating them. The CDR3 DNA reads TGTGCCAGCAGTAGGGACCCGAACACTGAAGCTTTCTTT. Translating it yields CASSRDPNTEAFF.

The V gene is TRBV10-3, the J gene TRBJ1-5, with 8 bases identical to TRBD1. The trim removed 4 bases at V and 3 bases at J, leaving 5 bases unmatched. This CDR3 has 15 amino acids. CDR1 and CDR2 from the germline V gene are ENHRY and SYGVKD. CDR3 nucleotide sequence: TGTGCCATCAGTGCAAGGGGACAGGACAATCAGCCCCAGCATTTT. Translating gives CAISARGQDNQPQHF.

CDR3 coding DNA: TGTGCCAGCAGTTTCACCCATTCCTACAATGAGCAGTTCTTC. It is translated as CASSFTHSYNEQFF. The chain carries TRBV2 and TRBJ2-1; D call uncertain. V was cut by 5 bases and J by 1 base, with 9 bases left in between. CDR1 SNHLY and CDR2 FYNNEI come from the germline V gene. The CDR3 sequence is 14 residues long.

A few counts support this clone. This rearrangement joins TRBV18 to TRBJ1-2; perhaps TRBD1 as D (6 bases). The ends were cut back, 3 bases at V and 7 bases at J, with 18 bases in the middle. Germline values: CDR1 KGHSH, CDR2 LQKENI. The CDR3 sequence is 15 residues long. In DNA form, the CDR3 reads TGTGCCAGCTCACCCGGAGGTAGGGGGAGTAGTGGCTACACCTTC. This translates into CASSPGGRGSSGYTF.

The chain combines TRBV6-5 with TRBJ1-1; a possible D gene is TRBD1 (5 bases). CDR3 size: 15 residues. V shed 0 bases and J shed 1 base, with 9 bases lying between them. Germline V CDR1 and CDR2: MNHEY, SVGAGI. The CDR3 DNA reads as TGTGCCAGCAGTTACTCAGGGGCCGGGAACACTGAAGCTTTCTTT. It is translated as CASSYSGAGNTEAFF.

This chain joins TRBV6-1 and TRBJ2-2; D is possibly TRBD1 (6 bases). The CDR3 sequence is 16 residues long. Trimming left V 3 bases short and J 5 bases short, with 16 bases between. CDR1 is MNHNS, CDR2 SASEGT, per germline. The CDR3 protein is CASSDFRARGTGELFF. The CDR3 coding sequence is TGTGCCAGCAGTGATTTTCGTGCCAGGGGAACCGGGGAGCTGTTTTTT.

This chain uses TRBV7-8 with TRBJ2-7, with 7 bases fitting TRBD2. The CDR3 runs to 16 residues. Trimming at V came to 5 bases and at J to 2 bases, leaving 12 bases not matched to a gene. The germline V gene has CDR1 SGHVS and CDR2 FQNEAQ. CDR3 sequence reads: CASSLGAGYDPYEQYF. CDR3 sequence (DNA): TGTGCCAGCAGCCTTGGAGCGGGGTACGACCCCTACGAGCAGTACTTC.

The chain couples TRBV6-6 to TRBJ2-3; D is perhaps TRBD2 (6 bases). This CDR3 is 15 amino acids long. Trimming shortened V by 5 bases and J by 2 bases, and 14 bases separated the two germline ends. Germline CDR1 is MNHNY and CDR2 is SVGAGI (reference sequence). The CDR3 DNA reads TGTGCCAGCAGTCCCCCGGGACTTCTCACAGATACGCAGTATTTT. Its translation: CASSPPGLLTDTQYF.

The chain employs TRBV27 and TRBJ2-2, with TRBD1 matching over 11 bases. CDR3 length: 14 amino acids. The V and J ends lost 7 bases and 8 bases, in that order; junction bases with no gene match: 6. Germline loops: CDR1 MNHEY, CDR2 SMNVEV (reference sequence). CDR3 in DNA: TGTGCCAGCAATTGGGACAGGGGGTCTGGGGAGCTGTTTTTT. Translating it yields CASNWDRGSGELFF.

This clone came up once. The J gene is TRBJ2-3, the V gene TRBV6-4, with 10 bases fitting TRBD1. Germline loops: CDR1 MRHNA, CDR2 SNTAGT. The J segment lost 4 bases and the V segment lost 10 bases, leaving 5 bases of the junction unmatched. The CDR3 extends over 13 amino acids. The CDR3 DNA reads TGTGCCAAAGACAGGGGGCGTGCAGATACGCAGTATTTT. This codes for CAKDRGRADTQYF.

As DNA, the CDR3 is TGTGCCAGCAGCTTCACCGGGACGGCTGATGAGCAGTTCTTC. Translation: CASSFTGTADEQFF. The V call is TRBV7-9, the J call TRBJ2-1; D is possibly TRBD1 or TRBD2 (5 bases each). V was pared by 3 bases and J by 8 bases, with 14 bases between. The CDR3 contains 14 residues. Germline CDR1 is SEHNR and CDR2 is FQNEAQ (reference sequence).

The chain carries TRBV18 and TRBJ2-7, with 7 bases lining up with TRBD1. The CDR3 loop spans 14 amino acids. The germline V gene has CDR1 KGHSH and CDR2 LQKENI. After removal of 2 bases from V and 3 bases from J, the junction contained 4 bases not matched to a gene. The CDR3 bases are TGTGCCAGCTCACCAGCGGCAGGGGGCTACGAGCAGTACTTC. Amino acids: CASSPAAGGYEQYF. Full variable domain (remainder filled in from reference TRBV18 and TRBJ2-7): NAGVMQNPRHLVRRRGQEARLRCSPMKGHSHVYWYRQLPEEGLKFMVYLQKENIIDESGMPKERFSAEFPKEGPSILRIQQVVRGDSAAYFCASSPAAGGYEQYFGPGTRLTVT.

This clone was seen a handful of times. The chain employs TRBV5-4 and TRBJ2-7; maybe TRBD1 (6 bases). The CDR3 covers 12 residues. The germline CDR1 and CDR2 sequences are SGHNT and YYREEE (reference sequence). V was clipped by 1 base and J by 6 bases, with 8 bases between them. CDR3 DNA: TGTGCCAGCAGCTTGACAGGGCTCGAGCAGTACTTC. Translation: CASSLTGLEQYF.

J is TRBJ2-1 and V is TRBV7-9, with 14 positions matching TRBD2. With 4 bases clipped from V and 10 bases from J, the junction kept 9 bases outside the gene matches. Germline CDR1 reads SEHNR; CDR2 reads FQNEAQ (reference sequence). The CDR3 has 16 amino acids. Here the CDR3 reads CASSSGLAGARTEQFF. The CDR3 DNA reads as TGTGCCAGCAGCTCGGGACTAGCGGGAGCCCGGACGGAGCAGTTCTTC.

CDR3 coding DNA: TGTGCCAGCAGCTCTAACCAGGGGCGCGGGAGGTCCTACAATGAGCAGTTCTTC. Translating gives CASSSNQGRGRSYNEQFF. The chain combines TRBV7-6 with TRBJ2-1, with TRBD2 matching over 8 bases. J was trimmed by 1 base and V by 4 bases; bases with no gene match: 12. Per germline, CDR1 SGHVS and CDR2 FNYEAQ. The CDR3 totals 18 residues.

This chain connects TRBV5-8 to TRBJ2-1; 8 bases map to TRBD1. Trimming took 5 bases from V and 6 from J; bases not matched to a gene: 7. Germline V CDR1 and CDR2: SGHTS, YDEGEE. This CDR3 region has 14 residues. The CDR3 loop reads CASSAGQAGNEQFF. The CDR3 DNA reads TGTGCCAGCAGTGCGGGACAGGCTGGCAATGAGCAGTTCTTC.

V gene TRBV19 combines with J gene TRBJ2-4; 7 nucleotides line up with TRBD1. The CDR3 has 14 residues. The germline V gene has CDR1 LNHDA and CDR2 SQIVND (reference sequence). V dropped 9 bases and J dropped 5; count of bases not matched to a gene: 10. This chain's CDR3 is CASAVRGQQNIQYF. In nucleotides, the CDR3 is TGTGCCAGCGCTGTAAGGGGACAGCAAAACATTCAGTACTTC.

There are a few counts of this clone. The chain links TRBV5-1 to TRBJ1-1, with 9 bases aligning to TRBD1. In germline, CDR1 is SGHRS, CDR2 YFSETQ. CDR3 size: 13 residues. The ends lost 7 bases at V and 4 bases at J; junction bases unmatched: 5. In nucleotides, the CDR3 is TGCGCCAGCTCCGGGACAGGGACCACTGAAGCTTTCTTT. Translated: CASSGTGTTEAFF.

The CDR3 loop is CASGKTSGSYETQYF. As DNA, the CDR3 is TGTGCCAGTGGGAAGACTAGCGGGAGTTATGAGACCCAGTACTTC. The rearrangement joins TRBV7-7 to TRBJ2-5; 12 positions match TRBD2. Germline V gene lookup returns CDR1 SSHAT and CDR2 FNYEAQ (reference sequence). This CDR3 contains 15 residues. J was trimmed by 5 bases and V by 9 bases; bases with no gene match: 10.

V and J are TRBV19 and TRBJ2-3; D perhaps matches TRBD1 (6 bases). V dropped 3 bases and J dropped 5 bases, with 15 bases sitting between them. CDR1 is LNHDA, CDR2 SQIVND, per germline (reference sequence). This CDR3 region has 15 residues. The CDR3 spells CASSIQGSRGDTQYF. Written as DNA, the CDR3 is TGTGCCAGTAGTATTCAGGGGTCCCGTGGAGATACGCAGTATTTT.

The chain has TRBV5-4 and TRBJ2-7; possibly TRBD1 for D (5 bases). This CDR3 has 14 amino acids. Germline CDR1 SGHNT, CDR2 YYREEE (reference sequence). The V end was cut by 4 bases, the J end by 3 bases, with 14 bases between. The CDR3 bases are TGTGCCAGCAGCCCTCAGGGTAAGAACTACGAGCAGTACTTC. The encoded protein is CASSPQGKNYEQYF.

This chain uses TRBV7-8 with TRBJ2-3; TRBD1 aligns across 9 bases. Germline V gene sequence: CDR1 SGHVS, CDR2 FQNEAQ. V was clipped by 3 bases and J by 1 base; unmatched bases: 5. The CDR3 has 16 amino acids. CDR3 region: CASSFPRQGGTDTQYF. CDR3 sequence (DNA): TGTGCCAGCAGCTTTCCCCGACAGGGGGGCACAGATACGCAGTATTTT.

The chain joins TRBV19 to TRBJ1-1, with 7 bases lining up with TRBD1. In germline, CDR1 is LNHDA, CDR2 SQIVND (reference sequence). The ends lost 4 bases at V and 7 bases at J; junction bases unmatched: 3. This CDR3 comprises 12 residues. DNA of the CDR3: TGTGCCAGTAGTAACAGGGGCGGTGAAGCTTTCTTT. It codes for CASSNRGGEAFF.

The CDR3 here is CATRGVAYEQYF. For the CDR3, the DNA is TGTGCCACCCGGGGGGTGGCCTACGAGCAGTACTTC. The V gene is TRBV6-1, the J gene TRBJ2-7; TRBD2 agrees at 7 bases. Germline assignment: CDR1 MNHNS and CDR2 SASEGT. The trim removed 10 bases at V and 2 bases at J, leaving 5 bases unmatched. The CDR3 sequence is 12 residues long.

The rearrangement joins TRBV19 to TRBJ1-6; D is ambiguous. Germline V CDR1 and CDR2: LNHDA, SQIVND (reference sequence). The CDR3 is made up of 13 amino acids. Trimming shortened V by 6 bases and J by 7 bases, and 10 bases separated the two germline ends. The CDR3 nucleotides are TGTGCCAGTAGCCAGAGGTCAAATTCACCCCTCCACTTT. Its protein product is CASSQRSNSPLHF.

This sequence joins TRBV2 and TRBJ2-5, with 11 bases aligning to TRBD2. Gene TRBJ2-7 matches the end of the DNA better, so the J call may be wrong. This CDR3 region has 14 residues. The germline V gene has CDR1 SNHLY and CDR2 FYNNEI. This chain's CDR3 is CASKQTGTSGEQYF. CDR3 DNA: TGTGCCAGTAAACAGACCGGGACTAGCGGCGAGCAGTACTTC.

The rearrangement joins TRBV27 to TRBJ2-1; 8 nucleotides line up with TRBD2. The CDR3 length is 17 residues. CDR1 and CDR2 (germline): MNHEY, SMNVEV (reference sequence). V shed 2 bases, J shed 6 bases, and the junction held 12 bases outside the gene matches. The CDR3, as DNA: TGTGCCAGCAGTTTACCCCCCTCAAGCGGGAGTCCCAATGAGCAGTTCTTC. Protein: CASSLPPSSGSPNEQFF.